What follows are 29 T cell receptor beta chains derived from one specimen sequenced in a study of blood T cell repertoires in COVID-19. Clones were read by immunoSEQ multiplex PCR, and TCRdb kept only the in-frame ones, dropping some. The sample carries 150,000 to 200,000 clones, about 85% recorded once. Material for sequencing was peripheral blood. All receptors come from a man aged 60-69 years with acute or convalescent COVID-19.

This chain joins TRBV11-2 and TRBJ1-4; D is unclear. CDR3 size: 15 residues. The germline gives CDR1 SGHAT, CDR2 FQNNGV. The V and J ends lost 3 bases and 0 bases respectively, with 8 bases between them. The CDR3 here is CASSLTRATNEKLFF. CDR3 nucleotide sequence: TGTGCCAGCAGCTTGACTCGGGCAACTAATGAAAAACTGTTTTTT.

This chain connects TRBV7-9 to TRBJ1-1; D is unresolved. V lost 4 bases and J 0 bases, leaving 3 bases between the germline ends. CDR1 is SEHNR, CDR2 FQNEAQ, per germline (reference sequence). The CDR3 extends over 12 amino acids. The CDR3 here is CASSSMNTEAFF. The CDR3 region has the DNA TGTGCCAGCAGCTCCATGAACACTGAAGCTTTCTTT.

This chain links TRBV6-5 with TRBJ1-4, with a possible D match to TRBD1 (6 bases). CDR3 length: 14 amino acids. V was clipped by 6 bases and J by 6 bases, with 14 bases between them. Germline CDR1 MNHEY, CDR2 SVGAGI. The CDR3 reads CASSFRGEDEKLFF. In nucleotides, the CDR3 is TGTGCCAGCAGCTTCAGGGGCGAGGATGAAAAACTGTTTTTT.

Here the CDR3 reads CASSLYGRVSDTQYF. CDR3 bases: TGCGCCAGCAGCTTGTATGGCAGGGTTTCAGATACGCAGTATTTT. The rearrangement joins TRBV5-1 to TRBJ2-3; a weak D match, TRBD1 (5 bases). Germline assignment: CDR1 SGHRS and CDR2 YFSETQ. Trimming removed 1 base from V and 4 bases from J, with 13 bases in between. The CDR3 covers 15 residues. Supplemented by reference TRBV5-1 and TRBJ2-3, the full variable domain reads KAGVTQTPRYLIKTRGQQVTLSCSPISGHRSVSWYQQTPGQGLQFLFEYFSETQRNKGNFPGRFSGRQFSNSRSEMNVSTLELGDSALYLCASSLYGRVSDTQYFGPGTRLTVL.

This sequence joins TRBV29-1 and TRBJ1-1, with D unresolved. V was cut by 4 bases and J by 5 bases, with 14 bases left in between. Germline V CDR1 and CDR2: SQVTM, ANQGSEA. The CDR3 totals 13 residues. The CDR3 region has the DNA TGCAGCGTTGTTTACCCTCCCGGGACTGAAGCTTTCTTT. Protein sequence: CSVVYPPGTEAFF. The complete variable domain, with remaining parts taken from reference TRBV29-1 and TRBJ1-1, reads SAVISQKPSRDICQRGTSLTIQCQVDSQVTMMFWYRQQPGQSLTLIATANQGSEATYESGFVIDKFPISRPNLTFSTLTVSNMSPEDSSIYLCSVVYPPGTEAFFGQGTRLTVV.

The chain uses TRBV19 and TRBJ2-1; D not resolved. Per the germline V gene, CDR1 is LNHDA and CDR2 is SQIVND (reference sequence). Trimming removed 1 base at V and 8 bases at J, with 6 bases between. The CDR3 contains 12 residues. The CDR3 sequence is CASSIAGDEQFF. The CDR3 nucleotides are TGTGCCAGTAGTATAGCAGGCGATGAGCAGTTCTTC.

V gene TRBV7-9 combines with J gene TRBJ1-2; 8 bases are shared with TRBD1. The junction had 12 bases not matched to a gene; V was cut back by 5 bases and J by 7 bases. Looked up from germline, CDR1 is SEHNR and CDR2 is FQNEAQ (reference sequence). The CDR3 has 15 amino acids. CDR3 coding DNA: TGTGCCAGCAGCCCCCAAGGGACAGGCATTGGTGGCTACACCTTC. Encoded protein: CASSPQGTGIGGYTF. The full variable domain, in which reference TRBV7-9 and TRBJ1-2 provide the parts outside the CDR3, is DTGVSQNPRHKITKRGQNVTFRCDPISEHNRLYWYRQTLGQGPEFLTYFQNEAQLEKSRLLSDRFSAERPKGSFSTLEIQRTEQGDSAMYLCASSPQGTGIGGYTFGSGTRLTVV.

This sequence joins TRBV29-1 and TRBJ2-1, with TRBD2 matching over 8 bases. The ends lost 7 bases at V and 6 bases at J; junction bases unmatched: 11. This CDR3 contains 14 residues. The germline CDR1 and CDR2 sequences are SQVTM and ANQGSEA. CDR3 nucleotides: TGCAGCGCCTCCCCGGGAGGGCCAGGCAATGAGCAGTTCTTC. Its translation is CSASPGGPGNEQFF.

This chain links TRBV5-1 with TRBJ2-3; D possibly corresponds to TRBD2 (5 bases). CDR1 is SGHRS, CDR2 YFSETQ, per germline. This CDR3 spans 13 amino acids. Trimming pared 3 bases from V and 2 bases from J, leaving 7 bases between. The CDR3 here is CASSSGFTDTQYF. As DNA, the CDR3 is TGCGCCAGCAGCTCGGGGTTCACAGATACGCAGTATTTT.

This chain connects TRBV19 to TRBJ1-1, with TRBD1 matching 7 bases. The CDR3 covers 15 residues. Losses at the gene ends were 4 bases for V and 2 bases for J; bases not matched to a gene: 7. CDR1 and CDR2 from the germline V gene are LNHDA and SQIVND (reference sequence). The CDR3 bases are TGTGCCAGTAGTACCTCTCGGACAGGCAACACTGAAGCTTTCTTT. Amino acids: CASSTSRTGNTEAFF.

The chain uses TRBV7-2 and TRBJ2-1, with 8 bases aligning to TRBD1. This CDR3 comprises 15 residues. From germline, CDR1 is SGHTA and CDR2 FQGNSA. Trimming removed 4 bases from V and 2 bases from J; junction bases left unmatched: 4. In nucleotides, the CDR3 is TGTGCCAGCAGCTCGGACAGGGACCCCTACAATGAGCAGTTCTTC. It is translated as CASSSDRDPYNEQFF.

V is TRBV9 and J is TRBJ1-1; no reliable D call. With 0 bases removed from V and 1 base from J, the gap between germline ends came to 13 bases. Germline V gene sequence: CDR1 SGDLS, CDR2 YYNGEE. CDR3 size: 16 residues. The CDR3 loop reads CASSVALPTPNTEAFF. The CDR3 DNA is TGTGCCAGCAGCGTAGCCCTTCCTACCCCGAACACTGAAGCTTTCTTT. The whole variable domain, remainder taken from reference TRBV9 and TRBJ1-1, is DSGVTQTPKHLITATGQRVTLRCSPRSGDLSVYWYQQSLDQGLQFLIQYYNGEERAKGNILERFSAQQFPDLHSELNLSSLELGDSALYFCASSVALPTPNTEAFFGQGTRLTVV.

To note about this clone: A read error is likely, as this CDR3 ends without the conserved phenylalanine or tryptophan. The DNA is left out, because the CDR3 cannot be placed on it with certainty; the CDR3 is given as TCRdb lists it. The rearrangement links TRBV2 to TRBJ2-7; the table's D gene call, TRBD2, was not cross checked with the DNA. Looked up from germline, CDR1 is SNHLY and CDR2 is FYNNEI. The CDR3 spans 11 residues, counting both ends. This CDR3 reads CASSVSTSLHL.

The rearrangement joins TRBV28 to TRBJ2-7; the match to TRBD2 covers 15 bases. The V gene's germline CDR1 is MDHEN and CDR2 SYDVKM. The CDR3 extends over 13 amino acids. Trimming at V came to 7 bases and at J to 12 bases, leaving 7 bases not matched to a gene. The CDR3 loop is CASNPGTSGRTYF. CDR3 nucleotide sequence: TGTGCCAGCAACCCTGGGACTAGCGGGAGGACGTACTTC.

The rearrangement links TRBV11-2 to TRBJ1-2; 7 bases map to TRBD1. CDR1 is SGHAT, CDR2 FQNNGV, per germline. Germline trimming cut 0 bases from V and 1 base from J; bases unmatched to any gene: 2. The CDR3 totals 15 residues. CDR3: CASSLEQGFNYGYTF. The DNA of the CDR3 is TGTGCCAGCAGCTTAGAACAGGGGTTTAACTATGGCTACACCTTC.

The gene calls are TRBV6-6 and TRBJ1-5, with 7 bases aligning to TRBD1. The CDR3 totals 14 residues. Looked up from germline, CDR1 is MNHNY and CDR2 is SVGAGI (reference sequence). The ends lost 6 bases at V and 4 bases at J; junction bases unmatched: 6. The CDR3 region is CASSTGVANQPQHF. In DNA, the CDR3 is TGTGCCAGCAGCACAGGGGTGGCAAATCAGCCCCAGCATTTT.

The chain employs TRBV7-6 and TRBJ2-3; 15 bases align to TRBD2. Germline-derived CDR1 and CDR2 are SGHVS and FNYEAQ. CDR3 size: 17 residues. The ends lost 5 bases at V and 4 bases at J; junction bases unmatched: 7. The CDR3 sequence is CASSLGTSGGFSDTQYF. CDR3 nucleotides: TGTGCCAGCAGCCTCGGGACTAGCGGGGGGTTCTCAGATACGCAGTATTTT.

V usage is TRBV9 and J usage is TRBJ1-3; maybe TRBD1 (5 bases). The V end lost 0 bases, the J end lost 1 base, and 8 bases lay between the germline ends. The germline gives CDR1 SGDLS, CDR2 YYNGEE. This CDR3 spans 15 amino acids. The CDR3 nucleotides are TGTGCCAGCAGCGTAGCGACAGATTCTGGAAACACCATATATTTT. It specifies CASSVATDSGNTIYF.

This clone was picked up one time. CDR3 sequence (DNA): TGTGCCAGCACCTCGGGACTAGCTTACGAGACCCAGTACTTC. Protein product: CASTSGLAYETQYF. This chain uses TRBV2 with TRBJ2-5; TRBD2 matches at 9 bases. V lost 7 bases to trimming and J lost 5 bases; unmatched junction nucleotides: 8. The CDR3 is 14 amino acids. Germline CDR1 and CDR2: SNHLY and FYNNEI.

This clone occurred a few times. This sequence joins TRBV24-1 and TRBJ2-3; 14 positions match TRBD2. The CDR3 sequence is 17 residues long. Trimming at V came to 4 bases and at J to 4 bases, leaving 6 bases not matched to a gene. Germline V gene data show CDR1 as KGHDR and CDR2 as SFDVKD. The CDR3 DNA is TGTGCCACCAGTGAAGGGACTAGCGGGAGTTGGTCAGATACGCAGTATTTT. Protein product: CATSEGTSGSWSDTQYF.

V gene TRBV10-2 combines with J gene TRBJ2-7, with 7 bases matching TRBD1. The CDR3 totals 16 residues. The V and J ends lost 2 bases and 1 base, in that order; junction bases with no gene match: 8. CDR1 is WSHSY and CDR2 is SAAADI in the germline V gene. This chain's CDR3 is CASSEPWTGRSYEQYV. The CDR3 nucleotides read TGCGCCAGCAGTGAGCCGTGGACAGGACGGTCCTACGAGCAGTACGTC.

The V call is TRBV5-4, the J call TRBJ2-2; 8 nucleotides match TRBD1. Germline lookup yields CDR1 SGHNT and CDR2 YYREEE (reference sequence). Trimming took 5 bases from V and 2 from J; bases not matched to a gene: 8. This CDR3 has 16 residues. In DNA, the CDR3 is TGTGCCAGCAGTCCGGGACAGGCCATTAACACCGGGGAGCTGTTTTTT. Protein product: CASSPGQAINTGELFF.

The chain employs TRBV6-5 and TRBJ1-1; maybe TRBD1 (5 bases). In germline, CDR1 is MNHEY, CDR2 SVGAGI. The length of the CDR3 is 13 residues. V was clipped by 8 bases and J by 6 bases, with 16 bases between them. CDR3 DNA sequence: TGTGCCAGCGACCAGACTGGGACTTCTGAAGCTTTCTTT. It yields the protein CASDQTGTSEAFF.

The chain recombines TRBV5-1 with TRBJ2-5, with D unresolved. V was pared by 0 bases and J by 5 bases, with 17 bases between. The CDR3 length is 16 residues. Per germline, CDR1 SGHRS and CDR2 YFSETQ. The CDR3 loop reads CASSLAYPPEKETQYF. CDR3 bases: TGCGCCAGCAGCTTGGCCTACCCCCCGGAGAAGGAGACCCAGTACTTC. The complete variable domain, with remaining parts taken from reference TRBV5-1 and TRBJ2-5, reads KAGVTQTPRYLIKTRGQQVTLSCSPISGHRSVSWYQQTPGQGLQFLFEYFSETQRNKGNFPGRFSGRQFSNSRSEMNVSTLELGDSALYLCASSLAYPPEKETQYFGPGTRLLVL.

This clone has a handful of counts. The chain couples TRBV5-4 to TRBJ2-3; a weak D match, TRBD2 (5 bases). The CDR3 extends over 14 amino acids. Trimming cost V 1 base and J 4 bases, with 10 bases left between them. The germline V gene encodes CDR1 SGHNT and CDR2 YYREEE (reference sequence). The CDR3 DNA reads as TGTGCCAGCAGCTTGTCGACCGGGGCAGATACGCAGTATTTT. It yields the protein CASSLSTGADTQYF.

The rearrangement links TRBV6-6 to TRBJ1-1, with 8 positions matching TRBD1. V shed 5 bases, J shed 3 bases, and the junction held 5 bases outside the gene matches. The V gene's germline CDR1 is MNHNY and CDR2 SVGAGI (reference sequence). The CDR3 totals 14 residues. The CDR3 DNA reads TGTGCCAGCAGTAAACAGGGGGGGCACACTGAAGCTTTCTTT. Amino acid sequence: CASSKQGGHTEAFF.

DNA of the CDR3: TGCAGCGTTGAAGGGACAGAAGGTCAGCCCCAGCATTTT. Translated: CSVEGTEGQPQHF. The chain is built from TRBV29-1 and TRBJ1-5, with D perhaps TRBD1 (6 bases). V was clipped by 1 base and J by 6 bases, with 10 bases between them. The germline V gene encodes CDR1 SQVTM and CDR2 ANQGSEA. CDR3 length: 13 amino acids.

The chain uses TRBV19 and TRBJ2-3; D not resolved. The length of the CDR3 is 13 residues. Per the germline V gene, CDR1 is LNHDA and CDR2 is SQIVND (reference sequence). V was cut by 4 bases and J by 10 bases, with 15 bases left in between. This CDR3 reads CASSKAKVGSQYF. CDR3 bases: TGTGCCAGTAGTAAAGCGAAAGTAGGATCGCAGTATTTT.

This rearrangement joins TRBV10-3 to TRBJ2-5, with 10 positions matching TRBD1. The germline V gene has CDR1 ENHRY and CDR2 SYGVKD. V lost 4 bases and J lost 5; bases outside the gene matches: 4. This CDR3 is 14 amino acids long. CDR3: CAISGGQGGETQYF. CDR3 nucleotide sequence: TGTGCCATCAGTGGCGGACAGGGGGGGGAGACCCAGTACTTC.